The rows below give T cell receptor beta chains drawn from one sample of a study of blood T cells in healthy people across ages. MiXCR, applied by TCRdb to the 5' RACE reads, yields one record per CDR3 protein. This table holds some 900,000 distinct CDR3 sequences, roughly 50% found once. The sequenced sample was blood. The receptors here all came from a man younger than 40 in good health. The CDR3 runs from the conserved cysteine through the conserved F or W. Fields, in order: clone size, V gene, J gene, D gene, CDR3 length, CDR3 protein, CDR3 DNA. D genes are given only for firm matches. A clone size is listed for some rows: how often the clone was seen (once, few, many), or a class if it is expanded.

size: NA; V: TRBV4-3; J: TRBJ2-7; D: TRBD2; length: 17; CDR3: CASSLSLAGASYNEQYF; DNA: TGCGCCAGCAGCCTATCGCTAGCGGGGGCATCCTACAATGAGCAGTACTTC
size: NA; V: TRBV20-1; J: TRBJ2-3; D: NA; length: 15; CDR3: CSAMNREVGTDTQYF; DNA: TGCAGTGCAATGAACCGGGAAGTGGGGACAGATACGCAGTATTTT
size: NA; V: TRBV7-9; J: TRBJ1-2; D: NA; length: 13; CDR3: CASSFNGAVGYTF; DNA: TGTGCCAGCAGCTTTAACGGGGCAGTCGGCTACACCTTC
size: NA; V: TRBV28; J: TRBJ1-2; D: NA; length: 14; CDR3: CATPLGPGRNGYTF; DNA: TGTGCCACCCCCTTGGGGCCAGGGCGTAATGGCTACACCTTC
size: few; V: TRBV27; J: TRBJ2-7; D: NA; length: 13; CDR3: CASRRIDGYEQYF; DNA: TGTGCCAGCAGACGGATAGACGGGTACGAGCAGTACTTC
size: NA; V: TRBV27; J: TRBJ2-5; D: NA; length: 15; CDR3: CASSSMGGAQETQYF; DNA: TGTGCCAGCAGTTCCATGGGGGGGGCACAAGAGACCCAGTACTTC
size: NA; V: TRBV6-2/TRBV6-3; J: TRBJ1-2; D: NA; length: 14; CDR3: CASSDLGTPYGYTF; DNA: TGTGCCAGCAGTGACCTTGGGACGCCCTATGGCTACACCTTC
size: NA; V: TRBV7-6; J: TRBJ2-3; D: NA; length: 13; CDR3: CASGSNPTDTQYF; DNA: TGTGCCAGCGGATCCAACCCCACAGATACGCAGTATTTT
size: NA; V: TRBV20-1; J: TRBJ1-6; D: TRBD1; length: 15; CDR3: CSAATGRTYNSPLHF; DNA: TGCAGTGCCGCGACAGGGAGGACCTATAATTCACCCCTCCACTTT
size: NA; V: TRBV5-1; J: TRBJ2-1; D: NA; length: 14; CDR3: CASSYRKGVNEQFF; DNA: TGCGCCAGCAGCTATCGAAAGGGGGTTAATGAGCAGTTCTTC
size: few; V: TRBV29-1; J: TRBJ2-1; D: NA; length: 13; CDR3: CSVKTSYYNEQFF; DNA: TGCAGCGTTAAAACTAGCTACTACAATGAGCAGTTCTTC
size: NA; V: TRBV7-2; J: TRBJ1-1; D: NA; length: 15; CDR3: CASSLTGTKNTEAFF; DNA: TGTGCCAGCAGCTTAACCGGGACAAAGAACACTGAAGCTTTCTTT
size: NA; V: TRBV4-2; J: TRBJ2-7; D: NA; length: 15; CDR3: CASSQDPDSYYEQYF; DNA: TGTGCCAGCAGCCAAGACCCAGACAGCTACTACGAGCAGTACTTC
size: few; V: TRBV28; J: TRBJ2-1; D: NA; length: 13; CDR3: CASSSDDYNEQFF; DNA: TGTGCCAGCAGTTCGGACGACTACAATGAGCAGTTCTTC
size: NA; V: TRBV7-7; J: TRBJ2-1; D: NA; length: 14; CDR3: CASSPSAFNNEQFF; DNA: TGTGCTAGCAGCCCCTCTGCGTTTAACAATGAGCAGTTCTTC
size: NA; V: TRBV10-3; J: TRBJ2-1; D: NA; length: 17; CDR3: CAISAPGDLGSYNEQFF; DNA: TGTGCCATCAGTGCCCCGGGAGATCTGGGGTCCTACAATGAGCAGTTCTTC
size: NA; V: TRBV5-4; J: TRBJ2-4; D: NA; length: 15; CDR3: CASSRDEAAKNIQYF; DNA: TGTGCCAGCAGCCGTGACGAAGCGGCCAAAAACATTCAGTACTTC
size: few; V: TRBV12-3/TRBV12-4; J: TRBJ2-1; D: NA; length: 15; CDR3: CASKLTGIAYNEQFF; DNA: TGTGCCAGCAAGCTAACAGGGATTGCCTACAATGAGCAGTTCTTC
size: NA; V: TRBV3-1; J: TRBJ2-1; D: NA; length: 15; CDR3: CASSQEGLVSNEQFF; DNA: TGTGCCAGCAGCCAAGAGGGGCTAGTCTCCAATGAGCAGTTCTTC
size: few; V: TRBV10-3; J: TRBJ1-1; D: NA; length: 11; CDR3: CAISQNTEAFF; DNA: TGTGCCATCAGCCAGAACACTGAAGCTTTCTTT
size: NA; V: TRBV12-3/TRBV12-4; J: TRBJ1-1; D: NA; length: 15; CDR3: CASSLGRAPNTEAFF; DNA: TGTGCCAGCAGTTTGGGCCGCGCCCCGAACACTGAAGCTTTCTTT
size: few; V: TRBV5-5; J: TRBJ2-3; D: NA; length: 14; CDR3: CASREDYLTDTQYF; DNA: TGTGCCAGCAGGGAGGACTACCTCACAGATACGCAGTATTTT
size: NA; V: TRBV5-5; J: TRBJ2-7; D: TRBD1; length: 16; CDR3: CASLLLPGQGDNEQYF; DNA: TGTGCCAGCCTTCTATTGCCGGGACAGGGTGATAACGAGCAGTACTTC
size: NA; V: TRBV4-2; J: TRBJ2-7; D: TRBD2; length: 19; CDR3: CASSRRTSGTRRSSYEQYF; DNA: TGTGCCAGCAGCCGCCGGACTAGCGGGACACGTAGGAGCTCCTACGAGCAGTACTTC
size: NA; V: TRBV29-1; J: TRBJ1-5; D: NA; length: 13; CDR3: CSVEVVSNQPQHF; DNA: TGCAGCGTTGAAGTGGTAAGCAATCAGCCCCAGCATTTT
size: few; V: TRBV4-3; J: TRBJ1-2; D: NA; length: 15; CDR3: CASSQASGANYGYTF; DNA: TGCGCCAGCAGCCAAGCCTCCGGAGCTAACTATGGCTACACCTTC
size: NA; V: TRBV7-2; J: TRBJ2-1; D: NA; length: 14; CDR3: CASSLEPTYNEQFF; DNA: TGTGCCAGCAGCTTAGAGCCCACCTACAATGAGCAGTTCTTC
size: NA; V: TRBV27; J: TRBJ1-5; D: NA; length: 12; CDR3: CASRQPNQPQHF; DNA: TGTGCCAGCAGGCAGCCCAATCAGCCCCAGCATTTT
size: few; V: TRBV29-1; J: TRBJ1-1; D: NA; length: 14; CDR3: CSVLDLLSNTEAFF; DNA: TGCAGCGTTCTAGACCTTTTGAGCAACACTGAAGCTTTCTTT
size: NA; V: TRBV7-9; J: TRBJ2-6; D: TRBD1; length: 16; CDR3: CASSSGTGFGANVLTF; DNA: TGTGCCAGCAGCTCCGGGACAGGGTTTGGGGCCAACGTCCTGACTTTC
size: NA; V: TRBV7-2; J: TRBJ2-5; D: NA; length: 14; CDR3: CASSLERGLREQYF; DNA: TGTGCCAGCAGCTTAGAGAGGGGACTGCGTGAGCAGTACTTC
size: NA; V: TRBV5-8; J: TRBJ1-1; D: TRBD1; length: 16; CDR3: CASSYRGLAMNTEAFF; DNA: TGTGCCAGCAGCTACAGGGGCCTAGCCATGAACACTGAAGCTTTCTTT
size: NA; V: TRBV2; J: TRBJ2-5; D: TRBD1; length: 15; CDR3: CASRIPRTGRLEQYF; DNA: TGTGCCAGCAGAATCCCCAGGACAGGGAGGTTGGAGCAGTACTTC
size: few; V: TRBV6-5; J: TRBJ2-3; D: TRBD1; length: 18; CDR3: CASSYQGRMRQGAGTQYF; DNA: TGTGCCAGCAGTTACCAGGGGCGAATGAGACAGGGTGCAGGTACGCAGTATTTT
size: NA; V: TRBV7-3; J: TRBJ2-7; D: NA; length: 15; CDR3: CASSLLGRVSYEQYF; DNA: TGTGCCAGCAGCCTTTTAGGCAGGGTGAGCTACGAGCAGTACTTC
size: NA; V: TRBV11-2; J: TRBJ1-2; D: NA; length: 14; CDR3: CASKVPAPNYGYTF; DNA: TGTGCCAGCAAGGTTCCAGCCCCAAACTATGGCTACACCTTC
size: NA; V: TRBV11-1; J: TRBJ2-5; D: TRBD2; length: 16; CDR3: CASSRRTKAGEATQYF; DNA: TGTGCCAGCAGCCGTCGGACGAAGGCGGGAGAAGCGACCCAGTACTTC
size: NA; V: TRBV20-1; J: TRBJ2-3; D: TRBD2; length: 15; CDR3: CSAPKPGLARDTQYF; DNA: TGCAGTGCGCCTAAGCCGGGACTAGCTAGAGATACGCAGTATTTT
size: NA; V: TRBV7-2; J: TRBJ2-7; D: NA; length: 17; CDR3: CASSLASFRARPYEQYF; DNA: TGTGCCAGCAGCTTAGCGTCTTTCCGCGCCAGACCCTACGAGCAGTACTTC
size: NA; V: TRBV2; J: TRBJ2-3; D: TRBD1; length: 15; CDR3: CASRSGQGGADTQYF; DNA: TGTGCCAGCAGGAGCGGACAGGGAGGAGCAGATACGCAGTATTTT
size: NA; V: TRBV9; J: TRBJ2-2; D: NA; length: 16; CDR3: CASSVDSPGHTGELFF; DNA: TGTGCCAGCAGCGTAGACTCGCCGGGACACACCGGGGAGCTGTTTTTT
size: few; V: TRBV29-1; J: TRBJ2-3; D: TRBD2; length: 14; CDR3: CSENSGGSSDTQYF; DNA: TGCAGCGAGAATAGCGGGGGGTCGTCAGATACGCAGTATTTT
size: few; V: TRBV5-6; J: TRBJ1-1; D: NA; length: 15; CDR3: CASSTTGIISTEAFF; DNA: TGTGCCAGCAGCACCACAGGGATTATTTCGACTGAAGCTTTCTTT
size: NA; V: TRBV5-1; J: TRBJ2-7; D: NA; length: 14; CDR3: CASSLFAGRGEQYF; DNA: TGCGCCAGCAGCTTGTTTGCAGGGCGGGGCGAGCAGTACTTC
size: NA; V: TRBV4-3; J: TRBJ1-2; D: NA; length: 16; CDR3: CASSQGRGLVRMRCTF; DNA: TGCGCCAGCAGCCAAGGCCGGGGACTTGTAAGAATGAGATGCACCTTC
size: NA; V: TRBV14; J: TRBJ1-4; D: NA; length: 16; CDR3: CASSQEFGGTNEKLFF; DNA: TGTGCCAGCAGCCAAGAATTTGGGGGGACTAATGAAAAACTGTTTTTT
size: few; V: TRBV6-1; J: TRBJ1-2; D: NA; length: 14; CDR3: CASSPGTTNYGYTF; DNA: TGTGCCAGCAGTCCCGGGACGACTAACTATGGCTACACCTTC
size: NA; V: TRBV7-2; J: TRBJ1-2; D: NA; length: 14; CDR3: CASSVVGGNYGYTF; DNA: TGTGCCAGCAGCGTAGTGGGGGGAAACTATGGCTACACCTTC
size: NA; V: TRBV3-1; J: TRBJ2-5; D: TRBD1; length: 15; CDR3: CASSPDRVWLETQYF; DNA: TGTGCCAGCAGCCCTGACAGGGTATGGCTGGAGACCCAGTACTTC
size: NA; V: TRBV5-1; J: TRBJ2-7; D: NA; length: 13; CDR3: CASSIPGDHEQYF; DNA: TGCGCCAGCAGTATACCAGGGGACCACGAGCAGTACTTC
size: NA; V: TRBV5-1; J: TRBJ2-7; D: NA; length: 16; CDR3: CASSFNRAMGSYEQYF; DNA: TGCGCCAGCAGCTTCAACAGGGCAATGGGCTCTTACGAGCAGTACTTC
size: NA; V: TRBV29-1; J: TRBJ2-7; D: NA; length: 15; CDR3: CSVEGTGTDAYEQYF; DNA: TGCAGCGTTGAAGGGACCGGGACGGACGCCTACGAGCAGTACTTC
size: NA; V: TRBV30; J: TRBJ2-7; D: NA; length: 13; CDR3: CAWSVDIAYEQYF; DNA: TGTGCCTGGAGTGTCGACATAGCCTACGAGCAGTACTTC
size: NA; V: TRBV7-3; J: TRBJ2-1; D: TRBD2; length: 17; CDR3: CASSLRRERSSYNEQFF; DNA: TGTGCCAGCAGCCTCCGGCGGGAGAGAAGCTCCTACAATGAGCAGTTCTTC
size: few; V: TRBV6-6; J: TRBJ1-4; D: TRBD1; length: 14; CDR3: CASSYGTEGQKLFF; DNA: TGTGCCAGCAGTTACGGGACAGAAGGACAAAAACTGTTTTTT
size: NA; V: TRBV27; J: TRBJ1-1; D: NA; length: 14; CDR3: CASRRQEKNTEAFF; DNA: TGTGCCAGCAGGAGACAGGAAAAGAACACTGAAGCTTTCTTT
size: NA; V: TRBV30; J: TRBJ2-7; D: NA; length: 14; CDR3: CAIESPTGFYEQYF; DNA: TGTGCCATAGAAAGCCCTACGGGGTTCTACGAGCAGTACTTC
size: NA; V: TRBV29-1; J: TRBJ2-7; D: TRBD2; length: 12; CDR3: CSVKAGAPEQYF; DNA: TGCAGCGTTAAAGCGGGGGCTCCCGAGCAGTACTTC
size: NA; V: TRBV20-1; J: TRBJ2-2; D: NA; length: 15; CDR3: CSARDRRAFTGELFF; DNA: TGCAGTGCTAGAGATCGGCGGGCATTCACCGGGGAGCTGTTTTTT
size: few; V: TRBV6-4; J: TRBJ2-3; D: TRBD2; length: 16; CDR3: CASSAGTSGGTDTQYF; DNA: TGTGCCAGCAGCGCCGGGACTAGCGGGGGCACAGATACGCAGTATTTT